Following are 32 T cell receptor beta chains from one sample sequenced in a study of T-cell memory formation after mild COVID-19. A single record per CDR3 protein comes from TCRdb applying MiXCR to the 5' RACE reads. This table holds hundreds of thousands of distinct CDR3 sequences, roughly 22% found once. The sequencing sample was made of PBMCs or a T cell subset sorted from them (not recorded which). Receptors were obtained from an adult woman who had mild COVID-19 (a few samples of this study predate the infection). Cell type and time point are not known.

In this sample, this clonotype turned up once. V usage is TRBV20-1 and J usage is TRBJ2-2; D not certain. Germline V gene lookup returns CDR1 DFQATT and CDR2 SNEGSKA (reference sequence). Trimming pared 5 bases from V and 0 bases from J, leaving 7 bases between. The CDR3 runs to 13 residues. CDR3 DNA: TGCAGTGCTGGCGGATCGAACACCGGGGAGCTGTTTTTT. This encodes CSAGGSNTGELFF.

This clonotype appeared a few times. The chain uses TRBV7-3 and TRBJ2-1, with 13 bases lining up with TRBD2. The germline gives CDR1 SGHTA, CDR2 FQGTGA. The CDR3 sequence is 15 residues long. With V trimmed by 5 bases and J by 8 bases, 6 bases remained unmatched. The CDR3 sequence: CASSQTSGGPHEQFF. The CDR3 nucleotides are TGTGCCAGCAGCCAGACTAGCGGGGGGCCCCATGAGCAGTTCTTC. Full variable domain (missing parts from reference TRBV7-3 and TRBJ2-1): GAGVSQTPSNKVTEKGKYVELRCDPISGHTALYWYRQSLGQGPEFLIYFQGTGAADDSGLPNDRFFAVRPEGSVSTLKIQRTERGDSAVYLCASSQTSGGPHEQFFGPGTRLTVL.

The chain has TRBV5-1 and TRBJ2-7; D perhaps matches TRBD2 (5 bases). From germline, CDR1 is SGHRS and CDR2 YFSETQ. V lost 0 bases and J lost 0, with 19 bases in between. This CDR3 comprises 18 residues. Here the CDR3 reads CASSLEALVAQSSYEQYF. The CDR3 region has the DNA TGCGCCAGCAGCTTGGAAGCACTAGTCGCCCAGAGCTCCTACGAGCAGTACTTC.

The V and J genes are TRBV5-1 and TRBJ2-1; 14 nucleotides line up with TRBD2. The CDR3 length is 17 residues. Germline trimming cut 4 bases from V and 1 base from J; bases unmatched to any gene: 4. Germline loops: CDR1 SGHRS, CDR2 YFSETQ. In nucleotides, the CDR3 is TGCGCCAGCAGCGTGGGACTAGCGGGAGTATCCTACAATGAGCAGTTCTTC. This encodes CASSVGLAGVSYNEQFF.

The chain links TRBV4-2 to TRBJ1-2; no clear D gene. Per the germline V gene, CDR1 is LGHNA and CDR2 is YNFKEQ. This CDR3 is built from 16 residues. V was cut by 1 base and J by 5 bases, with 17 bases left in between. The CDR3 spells CASSQALAANQYGYTF. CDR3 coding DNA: TGTGCCAGCAGCCAAGCTTTGGCGGCAAATCAATATGGCTACACCTTC.

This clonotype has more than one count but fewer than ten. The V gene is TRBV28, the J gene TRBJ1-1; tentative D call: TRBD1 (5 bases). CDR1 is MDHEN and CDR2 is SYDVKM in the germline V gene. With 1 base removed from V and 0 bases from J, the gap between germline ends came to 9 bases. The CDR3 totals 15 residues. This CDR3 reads CASSLFKGLNTEAFF. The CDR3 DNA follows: TGTGCCAGCAGTTTATTTAAGGGGCTGAACACTGAAGCTTTCTTT.

CDR3 DNA sequence: TGCAGTGCTACTCGACTAGCGGAGTTACTCCGGGATACGCAGTATTTT. As protein: CSATRLAELLRDTQYF. This rearrangement joins TRBV20-1 to TRBJ2-3, with 9 nucleotides matching TRBD2. CDR3 length: 16 amino acids. The germline CDR1 and CDR2 sequences are DFQATT and SNEGSKA (reference sequence). Trimming cost V 4 bases and J 6 bases; bases outside gene matches: 14.

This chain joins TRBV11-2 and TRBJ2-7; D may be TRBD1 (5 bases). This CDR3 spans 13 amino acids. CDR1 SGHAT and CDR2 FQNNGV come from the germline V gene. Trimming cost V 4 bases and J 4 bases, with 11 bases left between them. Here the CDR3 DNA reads TGTGCCAGCAGCTACAGGAATCTTTACGAGCAGTACTTC. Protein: CASSYRNLYEQYF.

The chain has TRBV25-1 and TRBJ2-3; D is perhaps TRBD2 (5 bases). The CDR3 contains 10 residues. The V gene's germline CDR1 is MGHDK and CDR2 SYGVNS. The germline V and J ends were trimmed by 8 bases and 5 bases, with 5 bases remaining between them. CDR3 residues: CASGRDTQYF. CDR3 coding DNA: TGTGCCAGCGGGAGAGATACGCAGTATTTT.

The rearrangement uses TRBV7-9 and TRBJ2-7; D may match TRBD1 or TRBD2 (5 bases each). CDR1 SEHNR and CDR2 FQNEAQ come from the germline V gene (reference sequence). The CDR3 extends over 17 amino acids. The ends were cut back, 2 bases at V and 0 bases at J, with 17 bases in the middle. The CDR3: CASSLSTTRDASYEQYF. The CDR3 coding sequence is TGTGCCAGCAGCTTAAGCACAACCCGGGACGCCTCCTACGAGCAGTACTTC.

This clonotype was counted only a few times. CDR3 amino acids: CSVGVSSYNEQFF. CDR3 DNA: TGCAGCGTTGGGGTTAGCTCCTACAATGAGCAGTTCTTC. This sequence joins TRBV29-1 and TRBJ2-1; D not certain. Trimming took off 4 bases at V and 0 bases at J, with 7 bases between the two ends. CDR1 and CDR2 from the germline V gene are SQVTM and ANQGSEA. There are 13 residues in the CDR3.

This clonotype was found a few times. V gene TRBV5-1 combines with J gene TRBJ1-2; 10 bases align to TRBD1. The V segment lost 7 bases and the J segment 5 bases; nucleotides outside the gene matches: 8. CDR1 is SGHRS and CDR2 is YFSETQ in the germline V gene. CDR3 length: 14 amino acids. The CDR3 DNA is TGCGCCAGCGGAGACAGGGGGCAAGGTTATGGCTACACCTTC. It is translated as CASGDRGQGYGYTF.

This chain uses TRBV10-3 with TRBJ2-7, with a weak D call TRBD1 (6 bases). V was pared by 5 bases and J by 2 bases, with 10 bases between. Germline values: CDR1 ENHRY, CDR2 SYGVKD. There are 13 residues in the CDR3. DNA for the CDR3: TGTGCCATCAGTCGGGACATAGCCTACGAGCAGTACTTC. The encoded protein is CAISRDIAYEQYF.

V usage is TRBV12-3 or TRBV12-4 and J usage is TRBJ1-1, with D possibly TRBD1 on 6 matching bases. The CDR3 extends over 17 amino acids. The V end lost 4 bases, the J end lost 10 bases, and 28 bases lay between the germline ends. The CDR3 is CASSSRTVGSLGGIAFF. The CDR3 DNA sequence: TGTGCCAGCAGTTCCCGGACAGTCGGGTCCCTGGGGGGGATAGCTTTCTTT.

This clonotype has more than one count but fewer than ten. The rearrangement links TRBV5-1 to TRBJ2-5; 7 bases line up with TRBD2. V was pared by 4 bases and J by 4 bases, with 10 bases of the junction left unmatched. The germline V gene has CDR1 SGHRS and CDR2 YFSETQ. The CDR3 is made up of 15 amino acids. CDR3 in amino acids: CASSLPFSSGETQYF. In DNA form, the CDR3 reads TGCGCCAGCAGCCTCCCATTTTCTAGCGGAGAGACCCAGTACTTC.

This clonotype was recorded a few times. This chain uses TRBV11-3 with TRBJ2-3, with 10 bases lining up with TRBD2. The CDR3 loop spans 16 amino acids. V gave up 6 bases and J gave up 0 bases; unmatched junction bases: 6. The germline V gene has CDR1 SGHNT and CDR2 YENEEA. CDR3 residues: CASSTRTSGSTDTQYF. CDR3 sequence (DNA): TGTGCCAGCAGTACTCGGACTAGCGGTAGCACAGATACGCAGTATTTT.

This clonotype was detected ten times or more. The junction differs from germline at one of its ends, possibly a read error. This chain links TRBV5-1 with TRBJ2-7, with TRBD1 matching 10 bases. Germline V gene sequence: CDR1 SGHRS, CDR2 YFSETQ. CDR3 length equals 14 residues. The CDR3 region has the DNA TGTGCCAGCAGCTCCCGGGACAGGGGCTACGAGCAGTACTTC. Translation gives CASSSRDRGYEQYF.

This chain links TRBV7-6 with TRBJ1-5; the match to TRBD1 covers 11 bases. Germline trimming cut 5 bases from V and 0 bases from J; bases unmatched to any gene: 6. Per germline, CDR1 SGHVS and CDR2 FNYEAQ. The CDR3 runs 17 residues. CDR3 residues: CASSPGTGGYSNQPQHF. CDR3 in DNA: TGTGCCAGCAGCCCCGGGACAGGGGGTTATAGCAATCAGCCCCAGCATTTT.

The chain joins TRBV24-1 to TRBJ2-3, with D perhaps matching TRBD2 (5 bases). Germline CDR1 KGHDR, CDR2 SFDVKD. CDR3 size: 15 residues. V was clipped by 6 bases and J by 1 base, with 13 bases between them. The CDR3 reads CATSPWAAGTDTQYF. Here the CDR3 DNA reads TGTGCCACCAGTCCCTGGGCAGCGGGCACAGATACGCAGTATTTT.

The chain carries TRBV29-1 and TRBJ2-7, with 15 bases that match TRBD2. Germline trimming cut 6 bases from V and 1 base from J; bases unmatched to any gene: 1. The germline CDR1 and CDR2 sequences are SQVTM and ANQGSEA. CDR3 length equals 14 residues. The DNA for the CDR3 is TGCAGCGTGGGACTAGCGGGAGGATCCTACGAGCAGTACTTC. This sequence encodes CSVGLAGGSYEQYF.

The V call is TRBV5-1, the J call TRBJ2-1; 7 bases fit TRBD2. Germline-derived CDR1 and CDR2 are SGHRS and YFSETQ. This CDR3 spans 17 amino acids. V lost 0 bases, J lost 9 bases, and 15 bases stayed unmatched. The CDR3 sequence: CASSLGPRIAGVGEQFF. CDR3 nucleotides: TGCGCCAGCAGCTTGGGCCCCCGGATCGCGGGGGTGGGTGAGCAGTTCTTC.

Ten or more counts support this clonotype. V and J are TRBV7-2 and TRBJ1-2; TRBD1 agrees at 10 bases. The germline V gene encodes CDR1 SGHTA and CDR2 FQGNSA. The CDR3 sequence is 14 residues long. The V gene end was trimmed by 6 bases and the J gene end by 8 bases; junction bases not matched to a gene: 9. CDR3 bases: TGTGCCAGCAGTTCCGGGACAGGGGATCGGGGCTACACCTTC. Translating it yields CASSSGTGDRGYTF. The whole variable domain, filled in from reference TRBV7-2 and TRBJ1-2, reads GAGVSQSPSNKVTEKGKDVELRCDPISGHTALYWYRQSLGQGLEFLIYFQGNSAPDKSGLPSDRFSAERTGGSVSTLTIQRTQQEDSAVYLCASSSGTGDRGYTFGSGTRLTVV.

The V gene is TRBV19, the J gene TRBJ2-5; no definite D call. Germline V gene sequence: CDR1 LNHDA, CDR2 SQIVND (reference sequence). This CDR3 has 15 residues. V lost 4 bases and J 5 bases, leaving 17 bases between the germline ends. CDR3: CASSTRWQHKETQYF. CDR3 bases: TGTGCCAGTAGTACCCGGTGGCAGCATAAGGAGACCCAGTACTTC.

CDR3 sequence reads: CASSLGPAGGTDTQYF. As DNA, the CDR3 is TGTGCCAGCAGCTTAGGCCCAGCGGGGGGCACAGATACGCAGTATTTT. This chain joins TRBV7-2 and TRBJ2-3, with TRBD2 matching over 8 bases. Germline loops: CDR1 SGHTA, CDR2 FQGNSA. After removal of 1 base from V and 1 base from J, the junction contained 4 bases not matched to a gene. The CDR3 spans 16 residues.

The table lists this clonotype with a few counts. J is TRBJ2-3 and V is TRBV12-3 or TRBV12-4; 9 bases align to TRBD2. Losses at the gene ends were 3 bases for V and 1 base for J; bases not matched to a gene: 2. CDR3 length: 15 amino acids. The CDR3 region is CASSFRTSGTDTQYF. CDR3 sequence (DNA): TGTGCCAGCAGTTTTAGGACTAGCGGCACAGATACGCAGTATTTT.

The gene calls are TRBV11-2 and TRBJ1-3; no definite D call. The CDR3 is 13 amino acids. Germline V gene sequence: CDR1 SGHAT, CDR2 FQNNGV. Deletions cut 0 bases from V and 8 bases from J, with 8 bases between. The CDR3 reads CASSLDQRDTIYF. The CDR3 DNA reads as TGTGCCAGCAGCTTAGATCAGCGAGACACCATATATTTT. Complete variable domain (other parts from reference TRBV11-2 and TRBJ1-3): EAGVAQSPRYKIIEKRQSVAFWCNPISGHATLYWYQQILGQGPKLLIQFQNNGVVDDSQLPKDRFSAERLKGVDSTLKIQPAKLEDSAVYLCASSLDQRDTIYFGEGSWLTVV.

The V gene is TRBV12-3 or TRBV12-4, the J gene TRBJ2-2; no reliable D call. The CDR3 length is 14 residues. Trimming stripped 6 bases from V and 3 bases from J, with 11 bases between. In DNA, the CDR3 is TGTGCCAGCAGCGAGCTTGGGGACACCGGGGAGCTGTTTTTT. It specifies CASSELGDTGELFF.

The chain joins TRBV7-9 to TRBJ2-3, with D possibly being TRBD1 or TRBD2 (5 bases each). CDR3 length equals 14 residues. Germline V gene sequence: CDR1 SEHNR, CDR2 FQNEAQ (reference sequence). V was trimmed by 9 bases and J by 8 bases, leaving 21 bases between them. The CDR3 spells CASVGTKGEGTQYF. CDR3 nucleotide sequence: TGTGCCAGTGTCGGGACCAAGGGTGAGGGTACGCAGTATTTT.

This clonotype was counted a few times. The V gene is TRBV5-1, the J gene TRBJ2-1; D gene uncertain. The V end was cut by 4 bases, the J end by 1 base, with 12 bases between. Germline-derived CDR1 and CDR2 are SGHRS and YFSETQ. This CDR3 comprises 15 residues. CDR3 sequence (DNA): TGCGCCAGCAGCCCACCTCGACAATCCTACAATGAGCAGTTCTTC. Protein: CASSPPRQSYNEQFF. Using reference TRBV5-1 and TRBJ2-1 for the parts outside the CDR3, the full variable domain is KAGVTQTPRYLIKTRGQQVTLSCSPISGHRSVSWYQQTPGQGLQFLFEYFSETQRNKGNFPGRFSGRQFSNSRSEMNVSTLELGDSALYLCASSPPRQSYNEQFFGPGTRLTVL.

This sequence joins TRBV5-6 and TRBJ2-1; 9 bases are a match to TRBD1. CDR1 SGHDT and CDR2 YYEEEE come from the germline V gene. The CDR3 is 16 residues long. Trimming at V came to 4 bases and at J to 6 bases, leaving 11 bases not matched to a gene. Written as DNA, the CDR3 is TGTGCCAGCAGCCGCCTGGGACAGGGTTTATTCAATGAGCAGTTCTTC. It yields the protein CASSRLGQGLFNEQFF.

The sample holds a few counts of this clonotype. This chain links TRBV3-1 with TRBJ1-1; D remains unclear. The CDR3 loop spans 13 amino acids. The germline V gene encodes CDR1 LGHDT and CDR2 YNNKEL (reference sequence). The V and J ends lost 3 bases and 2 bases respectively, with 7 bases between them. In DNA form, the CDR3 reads TGTGCCAGCAGCCAGGCTAAAAACACTGAAGCTTTCTTT. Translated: CASSQAKNTEAFF.

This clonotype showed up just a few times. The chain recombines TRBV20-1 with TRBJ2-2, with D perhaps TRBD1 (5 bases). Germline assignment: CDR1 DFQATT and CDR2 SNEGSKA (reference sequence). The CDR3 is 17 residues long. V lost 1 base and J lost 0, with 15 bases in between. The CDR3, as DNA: TGCAGTGCTAGAGCGAGAAACAGGCACCCGAACACCGGGGAGCTGTTTTTT. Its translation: CSARARNRHPNTGELFF.